This T cell receptor (beta chain) was sequenced during a study of T cell repertoires in cytomegalovirus infection. Turning to the study itself: CMV epitopes, recently identified HLA-C-restricted and well-studied HLA-B-restricted, were used. Public TCR beta signatures were indicative of both CMV infection and a matching HLA type. Study conclusions and caveats: Totalled public TCR beta family frequency picked out people who carried CMV plus the relevant HLA.

CDR3 length: 18 amino acids. Trimming at V came to 0 bases and at J to 4 bases, leaving 13 bases not matched to a gene. The germline gives CDR1 KGHSH, CDR2 LQKENI. One entry per CDR3 protein results from TCRdb running MiXCR on the reads. The table records a few hundred thousand distinct CDR3 sequences, approximately 35% of them present only once. This clonotype was counted at least ten times. As yet, its antigen is unknown. This sequence originates from a human donor in good health (CMV status not recorded). Some clones in this sample may be carry-over from other donors' samples. The chain couples TRBV18 to TRBJ1-1; 8 positions match TRBD1. Sequencing used cultured PBMCs, obtained from culture after CMV antigen stimulation. CDR3 protein: CASSPPGTGGYRGTEAFF. Here the CDR3 DNA reads TGTGCCAGCTCACCACCCGGGACAGGCGGCTACCGGGGCACTGAAGCTTTCTTT.